A single sample gave rise to the 18 T cell receptor beta chains below, sequenced in a study of cytomegalovirus exposure and HLA in healthy donors (dated by TCRdb to the late 2010s). Libraries were built with the immunoSEQ multiplex PCR assay. A mixture of 60 forward primers for TCR Vbeta segments and 13 reverse primers for TCR Jbeta segments was used in the multiplex PCR. Entries here come from immuneACCESS through TCRdb and include only in-frame sequences with V and J called. Some clones fail to appear in such tables; in the studies checked, an unresolved V gene covers under half of the shortfall, and the cause of the remainder is unknown. In this sample the table shows roughly 140,000 clones, nearly 80% of which occur a single time. Roughly 0.7% of the sample is held by the ten biggest clonotypes. The sample was PBMCs. Source of these receptors: a male donor in good health and CMV-seronegative.

Note on this clone: Other nucleotide sequences from this sample produce the same CDR3. V is TRBV5-6 and J is TRBJ2-1; TRBD2 matches at 11 bases. The CDR3 is 13 residues long. Germline lookup yields CDR1 SGHDT and CDR2 YYEEEE. V was pared by 8 bases and J by 7 bases, with 5 bases of the junction left unmatched. CDR3 DNA sequence: TGTGCCAGTGGGCTAGCGGGAGGAAATGAGCAGTTCTTC. Protein: CASGLAGGNEQFF.

The chain has TRBV18 and TRBJ2-7, with D possibly TRBD1 on 5 matching bases. Trimming shortened V by 3 bases and J by 2 bases, and 11 bases separated the two germline ends. Germline CDR1 is KGHSH and CDR2 is LQKENI. The CDR3 runs to 14 residues. As DNA, the CDR3 is TGTGCCAGCTCACCCGCTAGGGGTCCCTACGAGCAGTACTTC. As protein: CASSPARGPYEQYF.

This chain connects TRBV7-9 to TRBJ1-2, with 10 positions matching TRBD1. The CDR3 has 15 residues. Germline V gene lookup returns CDR1 SEHNR and CDR2 FQNEAQ (reference sequence). V lost 5 bases to trimming and J lost 7 bases; unmatched junction nucleotides: 10. CDR3 in amino acids: CASSTTGQGSFGYTF. CDR3 DNA: TGTGCCAGCAGCACTACGGGACAGGGGTCTTTTGGCTACACCTTC. Full variable domain (missing parts from reference TRBV7-9 and TRBJ1-2): DTGVSQNPRHKITKRGQNVTFRCDPISEHNRLYWYRQTLGQGPEFLTYFQNEAQLEKSRLLSDRFSAERPKGSFSTLEIQRTEQGDSAMYLCASSTTGQGSFGYTFGSGTRLTVV.

This chain joins TRBV7-2 and TRBJ1-1; D is undetermined. CDR1 and CDR2 from the germline V gene are SGHTA and FQGNSA. Trimming took off 5 bases at V and 1 base at J, with 11 bases between the two ends. CDR3 length: 14 amino acids. CDR3 nucleotides: TGTGCCAGCAGCCCCCGGGCGGGGAACACTGAAGCTTTCTTT. It is translated as CASSPRAGNTEAFF.

The chain is built from TRBV6-1 and TRBJ1-1; no clear D. The germline gives CDR1 MNHNS, CDR2 SASEGT. With 7 bases removed from V and 9 bases from J, the gap between germline ends came to 18 bases. The length of the CDR3 is 13 residues. The CDR3 nucleotides read TGTGCCAGCACCCAGGTGGTGAGTCTACAAGCTTTCTTT. Encoded protein: CASTQVVSLQAFF.

The chain couples TRBV6-6 to TRBJ1-3, with D maybe TRBD1 (5 bases). This CDR3 comprises 14 residues. Germline V gene sequence: CDR1 MNHNY, CDR2 SVGAGI (reference sequence). V lost 7 bases and J lost 3, with 13 bases in between. The CDR3 here is CASTSDMIGNTIYF. The CDR3 region has the DNA TGTGCCAGCACCTCGGACATGATTGGAAACACCATATATTTT.

V usage is TRBV9 and J usage is TRBJ2-1; 10 nucleotides agree with TRBD1. The CDR3 contains 16 residues. The J segment lost 10 bases and the V segment lost 3 bases, leaving 13 bases of the junction unmatched. Germline V gives CDR1 SGDLS, CDR2 YYNGEE. CDR3 residues: CASSAEWTGGSGEQFF. CDR3 bases: TGTGCCAGCAGCGCCGAATGGACAGGGGGAAGTGGAGAGCAGTTCTTC.

In this sample, this clone turned up once. The CDR3 loop is CSVEPRRGKNTEAFF. As DNA, the CDR3 is TGCAGCGTTGAACCCCGCAGGGGAAAGAACACTGAAGCTTTCTTT. J is TRBJ1-1 and V is TRBV29-1; tentative D call: TRBD1 (6 bases). CDR1 and CDR2 from the germline V gene are SQVTM and ANQGSEA. The CDR3 contains 15 residues. Trimming removed 2 bases at V and 1 base at J, with 14 bases between.

The chain employs TRBV30 and TRBJ2-7; the D gene is possibly TRBD2 (6 bases). Germline lookup yields CDR1 GTSNPN and CDR2 SVGIG (reference sequence). This CDR3 is built from 15 residues. Trimming removed 3 bases at V and 0 bases at J, with 15 bases between. CDR3: CAWSEASGRSYEQYF. Written as DNA, the CDR3 is TGTGCCTGGAGCGAAGCGAGCGGGCGCTCCTACGAGCAGTACTTC. Based on the CDR3 plus reference TRBV30 and TRBJ2-7, the full variable domain is SQTIHQWPATLVQPVGSPLSLECTVEGTSNPNLYWYRQAAGRGLQLLFYSVGIGQISSEVPQNLSASRPQDRQFILSSKKLLLSDSGFYLCAWSEASGRSYEQYFGPGTRLTVT.

This chain joins TRBV7-2 and TRBJ2-7, with 11 nucleotides matching TRBD2. Germline-derived CDR1 and CDR2 are SGHTA and FQGNSA. The CDR3 spans 15 residues. V gave up 4 bases and J gave up 6 bases; unmatched junction bases: 8. CDR3 DNA: TGTGCCAGCAGCTCACTACTAGCGGGGGTCACCGAGCAGTACTTC. Amino acids: CASSSLLAGVTEQYF.

The rearrangement joins TRBV5-6 to TRBJ2-5; a possible D gene is TRBD2 (7 bases). V was trimmed by 4 bases and J by 7 bases, leaving 17 bases between them. The V gene's germline CDR1 is SGHDT and CDR2 YYEEEE. The CDR3 is 14 amino acids. The CDR3 DNA follows: TGTGCCAGCAGCCCTGCCGGGGGGCTGGGGACCCAGTACTTC. Amino acids: CASSPAGGLGTQYF.

The chain uses TRBV7-9 and TRBJ2-1; D unresolved. V was clipped by 2 bases and J by 1 base, with 9 bases between them. The germline gives CDR1 SEHNR, CDR2 FQNEAQ (reference sequence). CDR3 length: 15 residues. The CDR3 sequence: CASSLFKLSYNEQFF. The CDR3 DNA sequence: TGTGCCAGCAGCTTATTTAAGCTTTCCTACAATGAGCAGTTCTTC.

The chain recombines TRBV5-1 with TRBJ1-6, with TRBD1 matching 7 bases. The J segment lost 0 bases and the V segment lost 4 bases, leaving 7 bases of the junction unmatched. Germline V gives CDR1 SGHRS, CDR2 YFSETQ. The CDR3 spans 17 residues. The CDR3 nucleotides are TGCGCCAGCAGCCCGGGACAGTTCCTCTCCTATAATTCACCCCTCCACTTT. This encodes CASSPGQFLSYNSPLHF.

This sequence joins TRBV27 and TRBJ2-1, with TRBD2 matching 12 bases. Per the germline V gene, CDR1 is MNHEY and CDR2 is SMNVEV (reference sequence). The V segment lost 3 bases and the J segment 6 bases; nucleotides outside the gene matches: 3. The CDR3 consists of 15 residues. Here the CDR3 reads CASSFGTSGLNEQFF. As DNA, the CDR3 is TGTGCCAGCAGTTTCGGGACTAGCGGGCTCAATGAGCAGTTCTTC.

This chain connects TRBV4-1 to TRBJ2-2; possible D gene TRBD1, 5 bases. The germline V gene encodes CDR1 MGHRA and CDR2 YSYEKL. This CDR3 comprises 16 residues. Trimming cost V 1 base and J 1 base, with 10 bases left between them. The CDR3 spells CASSQVRTRNTGELFF. DNA for the CDR3: TGCGCCAGCAGCCAAGTCCGGACACGGAACACCGGGGAGCTGTTTTTT.

This clone showed up just once. The CDR3 coding sequence is TGCAGCGTTGCTGGGGCAGGCCCCGCCAATGAGCAGTTCTTC. Its translation is CSVAGAGPANEQFF. The V and J genes are TRBV29-1 and TRBJ2-1; the D gene is possibly TRBD1 (5 bases). V shed 4 bases and J shed 6 bases, with 16 bases lying between them. The CDR3 covers 14 residues. The germline CDR1 and CDR2 sequences are SQVTM and ANQGSEA.

The chain recombines TRBV27 with TRBJ2-7, with 10 bases identical to TRBD2. With 5 bases clipped from V and 4 bases from J, the junction kept 8 bases outside the gene matches. Germline-derived CDR1 and CDR2 are MNHEY and SMNVEV (reference sequence). The CDR3 is 15 residues long. The CDR3 nucleotides read TGTGCCAGCAGTCCGACTAGCGGGTCCTTTTACGAGCAGTACTTC. Translated: CASSPTSGSFYEQYF.

The sample holds a few counts of this clone. The rearrangement joins TRBV9 to TRBJ2-1; 7 bases match TRBD2. CDR1 and CDR2 from the germline V gene are SGDLS and YYNGEE. The V segment lost 6 bases and the J segment 0 bases; nucleotides outside the gene matches: 6. CDR3 size: 15 residues. In nucleotides, the CDR3 is TGTGCCAGCAACCGCGGCGGGAGCTCCTACAATGAGCAGTTCTTC. Translated: CASNRGGSSYNEQFF.